This is a list of T cell receptor beta chains from one sample in a study of T-cell memory formation after mild COVID-19. TCRdb passed the 5' RACE reads through MiXCR, listing each CDR3 protein once. The sample has approximately 170,000 distinct CDR3 sequences, 10% to 15% seen once. The sequenced sample was PBMCs or a T cell subset sorted from them (not recorded which). All receptors come from a man aged 18 to 29 who had mild COVID-19 (a few samples of this study predate the infection). Cell type and time point are not known. Both conserved end residues are part of each CDR3. The D gene is left open where the match is weak.

J,V,D,CDR3
TRBJ1-3,TRBV5-1,.,CASSFGDAGNTIYF
TRBJ1-5,TRBV5-1,.,CASSSDSNQPQHF
TRBJ2-1,TRBV7-9,.,CASSSYKAGSLGHEQFF
TRBJ2-2,TRBV12-3/TRBV12-4,TRBD2,CAGRGSGELFF
TRBJ1-1,TRBV6-5,.,CVAGQTRFEAFF
TRBJ2-5,TRBV9,.,CASSVGPTSQETQYF
TRBJ1-2,TRBV20-1,TRBD1,CSAGENRGGHGYTF
TRBJ1-2,TRBV5-1,TRBD1,CASSTSRDRADGYTF
TRBJ2-3,TRBV7-8,TRBD1,CASSLAPWDRGSDTQYF
TRBJ1-3,TRBV3-1,.,CASSQGQGNTIYF
TRBJ2-2,TRBV3-1,.,CASSQTNTGELFF
TRBJ2-1,TRBV11-2,.,CASSLLAGLGQRWDF
TRBJ2-3,TRBV12-3/TRBV12-4,TRBD1,CASSHRDRDTQYF
TRBJ2-2,TRBV7-9,.,CASGTGSGSNTGELFF
TRBJ1-5,TRBV6-6,.,CASGAGGGNQPQHF
TRBJ1-1,TRBV20-1,.,CSAYDRHTEAFF
TRBJ2-3,TRBV7-3,TRBD1,CASSPTGYPADTQYF
TRBJ2-3,TRBV4-2,.,CASSQEGRGRLLYPDTQYF
TRBJ1-2,TRBV7-9,TRBD1,CASSLVQGDGYTF
TRBJ2-7,TRBV18,TRBD1,CASSVDRVPSEQYF
TRBJ2-2,TRBV15,.,CATSTLTGELFF
TRBJ1-5,TRBV5-1,.,CASSPSPGPVRGQPQHF
TRBJ2-3,TRBV6-5,.,CASSYGSPGDTQYF
TRBJ2-6,TRBV7-2,.,CASSFAALPGANVLTF